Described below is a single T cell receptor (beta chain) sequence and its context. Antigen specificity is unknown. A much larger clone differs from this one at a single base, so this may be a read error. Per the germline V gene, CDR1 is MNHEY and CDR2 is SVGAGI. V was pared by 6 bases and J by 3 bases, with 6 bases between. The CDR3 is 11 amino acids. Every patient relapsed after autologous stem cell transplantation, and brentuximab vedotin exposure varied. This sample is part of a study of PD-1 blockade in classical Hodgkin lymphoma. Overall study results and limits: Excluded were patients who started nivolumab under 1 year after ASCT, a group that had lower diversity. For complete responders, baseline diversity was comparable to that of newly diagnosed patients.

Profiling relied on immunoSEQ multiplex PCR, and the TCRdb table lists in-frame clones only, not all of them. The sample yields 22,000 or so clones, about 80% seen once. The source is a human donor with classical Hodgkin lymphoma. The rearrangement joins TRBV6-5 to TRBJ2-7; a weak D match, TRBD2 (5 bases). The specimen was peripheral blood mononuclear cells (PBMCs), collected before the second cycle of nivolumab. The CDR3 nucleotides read TGTGCCAGCAGCCGGGACTACGAGCAGTACTTC. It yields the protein CASSRDYEQYF.